The T cell receptor (beta chain) described here comes from a study of cytomegalovirus exposure and HLA in healthy donors. Overall study findings and caveats: A later analysis reportedly identified an Asian-associated ancestry cluster as carrying fewer N-insertions than the roughly 700-donor mean.

The CDR3 covers 14 residues. The germline gives CDR1 SGHRS, CDR2 YFSETQ. The trim removed 4 bases at V and 4 bases at J, leaving 6 bases unmatched. 60 Vbeta and 13 Jbeta primers were used in PCR. Clones were sequenced by immunoSEQ multiplex PCR, and TCRdb holds only the in-frame ones, with some missing. The sample comprises 90,000 to 120,000 clones, roughly 82% of which are singletons, and approximately 2.6% rests with the top ten. Notes on this clone: Its specificity is not known.

This receptor was obtained from a man under 40 in good health and CMV-seropositive. The chain employs TRBV5-1 and TRBJ1-2, with TRBD1 matching 8 bases. Sequencing was carried out using PBMCs. DNA for the CDR3: TGCGCCAGCAGCGCCGACAGGGGTGGCTATGGCTACACCTTC. Its translation: CASSADRGGYGYTF.